The entry that follows covers one TCR beta chain sequence. No antigen is known for it. The data were obtained in a study of cytomegalovirus exposure and HLA in healthy donors. PCR was performed using 60 Vbeta and 13 Jbeta primers. The data were produced by immunoSEQ multiplex PCR, yet TCRdb's version contains in-frame clones alone and is incomplete. The top ten clones hold approximately 13% of a sample with 150,000 to 200,000 clones, roughly 78% of them seen once. V trimming: 4 bases; J trimming: 1 base; junction bases outside the gene matches: 6. Germline V gene sequence: CDR1 SGHRS, CDR2 YFSETQ. The CDR3 has 18 residues. Broader study findings: Altogether, some 170 TCR beta chains were recorded as cytomegalovirus-associated. There were a few CMV-associated chains whose specificity for CMV antigens was confirmed in vitro. For most TCR beta V segments, an earlier analysis put the productive rate at about 87% or about 30% of the time. According to a later analysis, most TCR beta chains associated with CMV appeared HLA-restricted.

The sequence derives from a woman between 50 and 59 years old in good health and CMV-seropositive. The rearrangement uses TRBV5-1 and TRBJ2-2, with 14 bases fitting TRBD2. The sequencing input was PBMCs. The CDR3 DNA sequence: TGCGCCAGCAGCACGGGACTAGCGGGGGCCCAGAACACCGGGGAGCTGTTTTTT. It encodes CASSTGLAGAQNTGELFF.